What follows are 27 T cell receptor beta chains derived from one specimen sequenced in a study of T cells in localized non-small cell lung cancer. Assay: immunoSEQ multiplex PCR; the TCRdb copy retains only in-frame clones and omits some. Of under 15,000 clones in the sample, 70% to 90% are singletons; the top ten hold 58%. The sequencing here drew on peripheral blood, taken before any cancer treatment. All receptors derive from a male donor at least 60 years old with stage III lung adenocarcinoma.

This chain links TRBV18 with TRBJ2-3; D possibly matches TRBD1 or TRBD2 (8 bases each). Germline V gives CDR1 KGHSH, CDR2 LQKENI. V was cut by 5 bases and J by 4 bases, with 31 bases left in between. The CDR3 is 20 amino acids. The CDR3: CASSDPTDRGAGAMSDTQYF. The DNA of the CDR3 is TGTGCCAGCTCAGACCCTACCGACAGGGGAGCGGGAGCTATGTCAGATACGCAGTATTTT.

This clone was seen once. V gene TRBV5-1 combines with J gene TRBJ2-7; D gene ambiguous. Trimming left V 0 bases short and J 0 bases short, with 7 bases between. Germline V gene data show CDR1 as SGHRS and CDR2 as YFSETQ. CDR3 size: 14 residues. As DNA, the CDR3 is TGCGCCAGCAGCTTGGAAGGCCACTCCTACGAGCAGTACTTC. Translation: CASSLEGHSYEQYF.

CDR3 bases: TGCGCCAGCAGTACGCCACAGGACACCGGGGAGCTGTTTTTT. Its translation: CASSTPQDTGELFF. The chain is built from TRBV10-2 and TRBJ2-2; D possibly corresponds to TRBD1 (5 bases). Germline CDR1 WSHSY, CDR2 SAAADI. V dropped 5 bases and J dropped 3 bases, with 10 bases sitting between them. CDR3 size: 14 residues.

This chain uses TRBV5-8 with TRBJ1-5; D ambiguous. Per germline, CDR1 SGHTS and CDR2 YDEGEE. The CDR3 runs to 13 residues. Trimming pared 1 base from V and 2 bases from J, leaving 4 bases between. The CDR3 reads CASSLSRNQPQHF. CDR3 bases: TGTGCCAGCAGCTTGTCCCGCAATCAGCCCCAGCATTTT.

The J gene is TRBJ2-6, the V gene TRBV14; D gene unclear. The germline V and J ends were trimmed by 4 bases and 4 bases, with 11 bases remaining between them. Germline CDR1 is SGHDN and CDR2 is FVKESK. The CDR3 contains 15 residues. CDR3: CASSRFLSGANVLTF. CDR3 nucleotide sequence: TGTGCCAGCAGCCGATTCTTATCGGGGGCCAACGTCCTGACTTTC.

CDR3: CASSPGTAPGNTIYF. The CDR3 DNA sequence: TGTGCCAGCAGCCCTGGGACAGCTCCTGGAAACACCATATATTTT. J is TRBJ1-3 and V is TRBV5-4, with 7 bases that match TRBD1. The germline CDR1 and CDR2 sequences are SGHNT and YYREEE (reference sequence). The CDR3 is made up of 15 amino acids. Trimming removed 4 bases from V and 2 bases from J; junction bases left unmatched: 6.

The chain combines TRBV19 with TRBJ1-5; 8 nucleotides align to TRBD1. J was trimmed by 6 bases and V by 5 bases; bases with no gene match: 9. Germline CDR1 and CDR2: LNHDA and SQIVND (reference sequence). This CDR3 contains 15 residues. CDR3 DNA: TGTGCCAGTAGTGAGTGGCCAGGGGGCGGTCAGCCCCAGCATTTT. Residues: CASSEWPGGGQPQHF.

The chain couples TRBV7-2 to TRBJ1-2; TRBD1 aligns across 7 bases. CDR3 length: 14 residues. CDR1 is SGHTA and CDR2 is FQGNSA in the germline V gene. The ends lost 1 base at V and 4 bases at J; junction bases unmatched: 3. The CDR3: CASSLEAGGYGYTF. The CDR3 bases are TGTGCCAGCAGCTTAGAGGCAGGGGGCTATGGCTACACCTTC.

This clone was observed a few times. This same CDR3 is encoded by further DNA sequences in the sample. This CDR3 is CASSPTSGRYEQYF. CDR3 DNA sequence: TGTGCCAGCAGTCCGACTAGCGGGAGATATGAGCAGTACTTC. The chain recombines TRBV6-1 with TRBJ2-7; 12 bases match TRBD2. This CDR3 comprises 14 residues. Germline V lookup: CDR1 MNHNS, CDR2 SASEGT. With 5 bases clipped from V and 7 bases from J, the junction kept 6 bases outside the gene matches.

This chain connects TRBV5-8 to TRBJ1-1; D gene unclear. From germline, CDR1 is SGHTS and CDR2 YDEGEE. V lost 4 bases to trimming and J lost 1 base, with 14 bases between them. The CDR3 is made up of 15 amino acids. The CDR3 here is CASSPIEGRNTEAFF. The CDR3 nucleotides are TGTGCCAGCAGCCCTATAGAGGGCAGGAACACTGAAGCTTTCTTT.

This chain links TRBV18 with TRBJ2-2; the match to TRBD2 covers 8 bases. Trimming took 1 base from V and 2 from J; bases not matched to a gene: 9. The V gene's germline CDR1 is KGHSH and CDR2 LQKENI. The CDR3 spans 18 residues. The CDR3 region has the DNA TGTGCCAGCTCACCACGTGGTAGCGGGGAATACAACACCGGGGAGCTGTTTTTT. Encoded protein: CASSPRGSGEYNTGELFF.

CDR3 sequence (DNA): TGTGCCAGCAGTTACTCGATTAGGGGTGCGAACGAGCAGTACTTC. It specifies CASSYSIRGANEQYF. The rearrangement uses TRBV6-5 and TRBJ2-7, with D perhaps matching TRBD1 (5 bases). The V end lost 0 bases, the J end lost 5 bases, and 14 bases lay between the germline ends. Germline CDR1 and CDR2: MNHEY and SVGAGI. The length of the CDR3 is 15 residues.

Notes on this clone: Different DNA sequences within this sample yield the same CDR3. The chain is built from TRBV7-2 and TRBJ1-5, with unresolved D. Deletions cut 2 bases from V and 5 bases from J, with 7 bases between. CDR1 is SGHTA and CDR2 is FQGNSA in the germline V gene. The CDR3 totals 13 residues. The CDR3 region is CASSLWRDQPQHF. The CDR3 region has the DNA TGTGCCAGCAGCTTATGGAGGGATCAGCCCCAGCATTTT. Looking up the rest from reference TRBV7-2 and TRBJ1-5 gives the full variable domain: GAGVSQSPSNKVTEKGKDVELRCDPISGHTALYWYRQSLGQGLEFLIYFQGNSAPDKSGLPSDRFSAERTGGSVSTLTIQRTQQEDSAVYLCASSLWRDQPQHFGDGTRLSIL.

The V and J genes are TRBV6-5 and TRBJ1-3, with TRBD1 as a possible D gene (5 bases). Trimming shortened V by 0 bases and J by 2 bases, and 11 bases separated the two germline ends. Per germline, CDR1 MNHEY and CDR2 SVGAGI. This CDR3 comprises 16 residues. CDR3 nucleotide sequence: TGTGCCAGCAGTTACTCGGGGGGGGATCCTGGAAACACCATATATTTT. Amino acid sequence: CASSYSGGDPGNTIYF.

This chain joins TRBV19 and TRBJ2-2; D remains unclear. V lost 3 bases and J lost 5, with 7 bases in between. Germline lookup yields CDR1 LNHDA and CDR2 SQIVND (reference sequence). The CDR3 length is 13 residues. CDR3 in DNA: TGTGCCAGTAGTATGCCCAGGACCGGGGAGCTGTTTTTT. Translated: CASSMPRTGELFF.

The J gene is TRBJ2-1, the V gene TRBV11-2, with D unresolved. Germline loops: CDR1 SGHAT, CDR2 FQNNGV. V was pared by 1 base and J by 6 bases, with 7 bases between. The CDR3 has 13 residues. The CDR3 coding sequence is TGTGCCAGCAGCTTAGGCAGAAGCAATGAGCAGTTCTTC. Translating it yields CASSLGRSNEQFF.

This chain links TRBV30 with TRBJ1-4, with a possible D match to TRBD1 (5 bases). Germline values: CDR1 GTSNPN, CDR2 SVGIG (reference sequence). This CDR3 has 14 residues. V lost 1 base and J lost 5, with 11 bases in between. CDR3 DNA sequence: TGTGCCTGGAGTGGGGATTACAGGAATGAAAAACTGTTTTTT. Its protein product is CAWSGDYRNEKLFF.

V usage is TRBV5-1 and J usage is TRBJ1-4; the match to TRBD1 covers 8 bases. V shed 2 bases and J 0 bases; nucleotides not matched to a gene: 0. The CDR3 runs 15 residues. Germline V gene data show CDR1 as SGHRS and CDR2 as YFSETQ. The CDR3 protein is CASSLQGATNEKLFF. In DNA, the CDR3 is TGCGCCAGCAGCTTACAGGGGGCAACTAATGAAAAACTGTTTTTT.

This chain's CDR3 is CASSRRGGSTDTQYF. CDR3 nucleotides: TGTGCCAGCAGCCGTCGGGGCGGGAGCACAGATACGCAGTATTTT. This chain links TRBV7-9 with TRBJ2-3; either TRBD1 or TRBD2 may fit D (5 bases each). Between the trimmed V and J ends, which lost 5 bases and 0 bases, there was a span of 12 bases. The V gene's germline CDR1 is SEHNR and CDR2 FQNEAQ (reference sequence). The CDR3 length is 15 residues. Looking up the rest from reference TRBV7-9 and TRBJ2-3 gives the full variable domain: DTGVSQNPRHKITKRGQNVTFRCDPISEHNRLYWYRQTLGQGPEFLTYFQNEAQLEKSRLLSDRFSAERPKGSFSTLEIQRTEQGDSAMYLCASSRRGGSTDTQYFGPGTRLTVL.

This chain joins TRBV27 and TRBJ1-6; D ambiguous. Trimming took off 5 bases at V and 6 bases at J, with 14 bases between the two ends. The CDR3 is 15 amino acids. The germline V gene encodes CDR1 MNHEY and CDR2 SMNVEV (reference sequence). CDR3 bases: TGTGCCAGCAGTCCCCTGGGCGACTTTAATTCACCCCTCCACTTT. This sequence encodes CASSPLGDFNSPLHF.

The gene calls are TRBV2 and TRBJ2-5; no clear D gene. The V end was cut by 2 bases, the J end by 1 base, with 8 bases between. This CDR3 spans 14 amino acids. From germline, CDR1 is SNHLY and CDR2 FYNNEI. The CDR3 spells CASSELGSQETQYF. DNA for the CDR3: TGTGCCAGCAGTGAACTTGGCAGCCAAGAGACCCAGTACTTC.

The CDR3 coding sequence is TGTGCCAGCAGCCCTGGACCGACTAACACCGGGGAGCTGTTTTTT. This gives the protein CASSPGPTNTGELFF. The chain recombines TRBV7-2 with TRBJ2-2; D is unresolved. V lost 5 bases and J lost 2, with 12 bases in between. Germline CDR1 and CDR2: SGHTA and FQGNSA. The CDR3 has 15 amino acids.

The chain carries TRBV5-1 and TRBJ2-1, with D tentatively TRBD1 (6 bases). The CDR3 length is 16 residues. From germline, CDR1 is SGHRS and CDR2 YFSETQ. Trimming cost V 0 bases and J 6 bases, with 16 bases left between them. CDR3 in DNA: TGCGCCAGCAGCTTGGAGGGGAGAGGGGGAATCAATGAGCAGTTCTTC. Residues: CASSLEGRGGINEQFF.

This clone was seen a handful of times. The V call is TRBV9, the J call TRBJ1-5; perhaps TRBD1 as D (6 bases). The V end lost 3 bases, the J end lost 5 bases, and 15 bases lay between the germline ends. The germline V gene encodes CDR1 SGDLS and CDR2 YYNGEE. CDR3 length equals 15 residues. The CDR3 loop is CASSAGQTGHQPQHF. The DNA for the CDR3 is TGTGCCAGCAGCGCCGGACAGACGGGCCATCAGCCCCAGCATTTT.

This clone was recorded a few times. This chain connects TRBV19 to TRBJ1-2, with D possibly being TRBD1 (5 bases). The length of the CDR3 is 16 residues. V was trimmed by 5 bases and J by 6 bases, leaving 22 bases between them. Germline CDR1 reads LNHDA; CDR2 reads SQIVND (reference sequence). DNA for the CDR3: TGTGCCAGTAGTCCTACGACAGTGGGAGGGACCCATGGCTACACCTTC. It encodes CASSPTTVGGTHGYTF. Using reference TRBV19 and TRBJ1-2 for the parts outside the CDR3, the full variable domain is DGGITQSPKYLFRKEGQNVTLSCEQNLNHDAMYWYRQDPGQGLRLIYYSQIVNDFQKGDIAEGYSVSREKKESFPLTVTSAQKNPTAFYLCASSPTTVGGTHGYTFGSGTRLTVV.

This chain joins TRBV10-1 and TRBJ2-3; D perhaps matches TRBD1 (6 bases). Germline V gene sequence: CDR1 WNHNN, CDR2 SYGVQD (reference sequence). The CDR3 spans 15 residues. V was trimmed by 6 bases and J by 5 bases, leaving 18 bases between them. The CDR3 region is CASSPSGQGQDTQYF. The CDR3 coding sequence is TGCGCCAGCAGCCCCTCCGGCCAGGGACAAGATACGCAGTATTTT.

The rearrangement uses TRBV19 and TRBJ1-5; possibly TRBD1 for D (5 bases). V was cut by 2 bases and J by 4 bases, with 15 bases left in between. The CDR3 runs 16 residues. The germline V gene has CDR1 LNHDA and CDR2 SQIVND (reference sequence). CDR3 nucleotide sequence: TGTGCCAGTAGTATAACCCGGGGGGGAGGGAATCAGCCCCAGCATTTT. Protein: CASSITRGGGNQPQHF.